The 10 T cell receptor beta chains given below trace back to one sample, sequenced in a study of blood T cells in healthy people across ages. Next came a second PCR, run for 7 to 11 cycles, which used a sample-barcoded 5' primer along with a J-beta primer mix. TCRdb passed the 5' RACE reads through MiXCR, listing each CDR3 protein once. The sample lists about a million distinct CDR3 sequences; around 54% were seen once. Sequenced sample: blood. These receptor sequences come from a woman aged 55-69 years in good health.

Here the CDR3 reads CATSDRGLGDTQYF. The DNA of the CDR3 is TGTGCCACCAGTGACAGGGGGCTCGGAGATACGCAGTATTTT. The rearrangement uses TRBV15 and TRBJ2-3; TRBD1 matches 10 bases. The germline V gene encodes CDR1 LNHNV and CDR2 YYDKDF (reference sequence). The CDR3 is made up of 14 amino acids. The ends lost 6 bases at V and 5 bases at J; junction bases unmatched: 5.

The chain recombines TRBV20-1 with TRBJ2-1, with D perhaps assigned TRBD1 or TRBD2 (5 bases each). V gave up 2 bases and J gave up 2 bases, with 10 bases separating them. Per germline, CDR1 DFQATT and CDR2 SNEGSKA (reference sequence). The CDR3 runs 14 residues. The DNA of the CDR3 is TGCAGTGCTAGATCCCGGGACGCCTACAATGAGCAGTTCTTC. This encodes CSARSRDAYNEQFF.

This chain links TRBV27 with TRBJ2-7, with 10 nucleotides matching TRBD2. The germline CDR1 and CDR2 sequences are MNHEY and SMNVEV (reference sequence). The CDR3 totals 18 residues. Unmatched junction bases numbered 10, after V lost 2 bases and J lost 0 bases. The DNA of the CDR3 is TGTGCCAGCAGTTTAGCTGGACTTAGCGGGAGGTCCTCCTACGAGCAGTACTTC. It is translated as CASSLAGLSGRSSYEQYF.

The chain uses TRBV7-3 and TRBJ2-2, with 7 bases lining up with TRBD1. Germline CDR1 is SGHTA and CDR2 is FQGTGA. V shed 5 bases and J 6 bases; nucleotides not matched to a gene: 6. The CDR3 is made up of 14 amino acids. The DNA of the CDR3 is TGTGCCAGCAGCCAGATGACAGGGTCCGGGGAGCTGTTTTTT. It is translated as CASSQMTGSGELFF.

This clonotype has only a few counts. Just one base apart from a much larger clone, this may be a read error. The V and J genes are TRBV29-1 and TRBJ2-5; TRBD2 is a possible D gene (7 bases). Germline V gene lookup returns CDR1 SQVTM and CDR2 ANQGSEA. V lost 8 bases and J lost 11, with 21 bases in between. The CDR3 consists of 12 residues. This chain's CDR3 is CSSEWGGNEQYF. In DNA, the CDR3 is TGCAGCTCCGAATGGGGGGGCAATGAGCAGTACTTC.

J is TRBJ2-7 and V is TRBV5-8; no firm D call. Trimming removed 4 bases from V and 3 bases from J, with 11 bases in between. The CDR3 covers 13 residues. CDR1 is SGHTS and CDR2 is YDEGEE in the germline V gene. The DNA for the CDR3 is TGTGCCAGCAGCGTGGGTCCGGGCTACGAGCAGTACTTC. Translated, it gives CASSVGPGYEQYF.

This clonotype was detected a few times. The V and J genes are TRBV29-1 and TRBJ2-3, with 9 bases identical to TRBD2. CDR1 and CDR2 (germline): SQVTM, ANQGSEA. V shed 1 base and J 2 bases; nucleotides not matched to a gene: 4. The CDR3 loop spans 15 amino acids. The CDR3 loop reads CSVEGREGVTDTQYF. The CDR3 region has the DNA TGCAGCGTTGAAGGGCGGGAGGGCGTCACAGATACGCAGTATTTT.

This clonotype was detected once. Relative to the germline gene, one junction end is altered; a read error may explain this. This chain links TRBV7-8 with TRBJ2-3; D uncertain. The CDR3 totals 15 residues. Germline V gene lookup returns CDR1 SGHVS and CDR2 FQNEAQ. This chain's CDR3 is CANSRLGKRTDTQYF. In DNA, the CDR3 is TGTGCCAACAGCCGACTGGGGAAACGCACAGATACGCAGTATTTT. Filled out from reference TRBV7-8 and TRBJ2-3, the complete variable domain reads GAGVSQSPRYKVAKRGQDVALRCDPISGHVSLFWYQQALGQGPEFLTYFQNEAQLDKSGLPSDRFFAERPEGSVSTLKIQRTQQEDSAVYLCANSRLGKRTDTQYFGPGTRLTVL.

About this clonotype: A junction boundary mismatches the germline segment, possibly from a read error. The chain combines TRBV10-3 with TRBJ2-5; D is perhaps TRBD1 or TRBD2 (5 bases each). TRBJ2-7 matches the DNA end more closely, so the J call is doubtful. This CDR3 region has 17 residues. Germline V gene lookup returns CDR1 ENHRY and CDR2 SYGVKD. CDR3 sequence (DNA): TGTGCCGTCAGTGACCCGGGACCTTCTAACGGTCTAGGCGAGCAGTACTTC. Translated: CAVSDPGPSNGLGEQYF.

This clonotype was seen ten or more times. The rearrangement uses TRBV29-1 and TRBJ2-1; TRBD2 agrees at 10 bases. This CDR3 has 14 amino acids. J gave up 4 bases and V 6 bases, and 6 bases lay outside the gene matches. Germline V gene lookup returns CDR1 SQVTM and CDR2 ANQGSEA. CDR3 coding DNA: TGCAGCGTCAAGCGGGAGGGCCTGTACAATGAGCAGTTCTTC. As protein: CSVKREGLYNEQFF.